This T cell receptor beta chain was captured by sequencing in a study of T cells in Graves' hyperthyroidism and ophthalmopathy. Study-wide results and limits: Expanded thyroid clonotypes (above 0.001) were mostly also found in blood.

This clonotype came up many times. Its antigen is undetermined. Amplification of TCR beta CDR3 regions was performed using RNA transcripts as template. Initially, a first-round RT-PCR of the TCR CDR3 employed the HTBI primer set. TCRdb called the multiplex PCR reads again in MiXCR, with one record for every CDR3 protein. The sample includes approximately 870,000 distinct CDR3 sequences, over 35% of them seen just once. The TCR sequence derives from a man aged 18 to 30 with Graves' hyperthyroidism. Material for sequencing was blood.

CDR3 DNA: TGTGCCATCAGAGGACTAGCGGGAGGTGACGAGCAGTACTTC. Its protein product is CAIRGLAGGDEQYF. V and J are TRBV10-3 and TRBJ2-7; 14 nucleotides match TRBD2. This CDR3 region has 14 residues. V gave up 6 bases and J gave up 5 bases; unmatched junction bases: 3. Germline V CDR1 and CDR2: ENHRY, SYGVKD.